The clone carrying this T cell receptor (beta chain) has a count of ten or more. The antigen is unknown. Quantitative 5'-RACE with molecular barcodes was used to make the TCR beta libraries. MiXCR was run by TCRdb on the 5' RACE reads, yielding one entry per CDR3 protein. The profile shows about 220,000 distinct CDR3 sequences, over 9.5% of them singletons. This record comes from a study of CD8 T cells in ankylosing spondylitis. V lost 3 bases and J lost 5; bases outside the gene matches: 10. The germline gives CDR1 KGHDR, CDR2 SFDVKD. The CDR3 spans 16 residues. Study-level results: CD8+ disease-linked clones were present at relatively low frequencies in blood. A TCR beta motif of several highly homologous variants appeared characteristic of ankylosing spondylitis blood. Reports of some motif variants in reactive arthritis synovial fluid and blood predate this one.

The genes are TRBV24-1 and TRBJ1-1; TRBD1 matches at 8 bases. Input material: blood, either unsorted or a sorted T cell fraction (not recorded which). This TCR was sampled from a male donor with ankylosing spondylitis or in good health (not recorded which). Here the CDR3 DNA reads TGTGCCACCAGTGATCACCTGGACAGGGTAAATACTGAAGCTTTCTTT. This sequence encodes CATSDHLDRVNTEAFF.